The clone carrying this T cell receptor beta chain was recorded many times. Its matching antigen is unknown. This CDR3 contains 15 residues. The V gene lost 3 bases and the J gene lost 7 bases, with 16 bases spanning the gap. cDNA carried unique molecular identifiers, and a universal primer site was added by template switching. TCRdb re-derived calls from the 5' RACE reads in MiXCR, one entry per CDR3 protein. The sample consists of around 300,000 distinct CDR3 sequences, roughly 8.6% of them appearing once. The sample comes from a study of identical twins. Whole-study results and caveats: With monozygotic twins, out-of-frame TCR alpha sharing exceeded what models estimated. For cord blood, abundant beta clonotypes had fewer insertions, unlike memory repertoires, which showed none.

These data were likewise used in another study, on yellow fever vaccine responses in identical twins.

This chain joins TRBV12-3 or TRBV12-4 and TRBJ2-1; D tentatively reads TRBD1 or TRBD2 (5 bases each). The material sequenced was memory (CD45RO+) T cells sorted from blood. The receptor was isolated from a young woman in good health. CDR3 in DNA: TGTGCCAGCAGTTTTTGGGAGAGGGGTGGAAATGAGCAGTTCTTC. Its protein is CASSFWERGGNEQFF.